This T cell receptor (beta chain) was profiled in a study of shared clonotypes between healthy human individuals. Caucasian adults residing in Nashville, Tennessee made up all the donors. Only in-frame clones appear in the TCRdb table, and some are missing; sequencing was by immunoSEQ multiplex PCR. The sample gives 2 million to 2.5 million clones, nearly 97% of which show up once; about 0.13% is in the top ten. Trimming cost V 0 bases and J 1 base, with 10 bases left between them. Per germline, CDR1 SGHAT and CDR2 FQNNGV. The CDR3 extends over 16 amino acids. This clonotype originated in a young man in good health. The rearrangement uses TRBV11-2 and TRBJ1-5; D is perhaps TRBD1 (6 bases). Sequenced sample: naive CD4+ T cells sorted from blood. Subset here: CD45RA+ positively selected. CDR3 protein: CASSLEGGYSNQPQHF. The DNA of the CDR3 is TGTGCCAGCAGCTTAGAAGGGGGTTACAGCAATCAGCCCCAGCATTTT.